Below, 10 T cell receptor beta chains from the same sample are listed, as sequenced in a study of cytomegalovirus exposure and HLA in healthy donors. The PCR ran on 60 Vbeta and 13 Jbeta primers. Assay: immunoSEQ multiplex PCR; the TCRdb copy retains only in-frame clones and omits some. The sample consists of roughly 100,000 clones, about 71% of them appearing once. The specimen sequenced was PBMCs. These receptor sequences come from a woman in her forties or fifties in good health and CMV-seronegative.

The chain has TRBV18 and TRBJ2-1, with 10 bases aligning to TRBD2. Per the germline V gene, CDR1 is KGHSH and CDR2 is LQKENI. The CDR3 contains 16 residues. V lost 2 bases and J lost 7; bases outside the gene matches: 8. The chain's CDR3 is CASSPRALAGSNEQFF. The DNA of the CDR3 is TGTGCCAGCTCACCAAGGGCACTAGCGGGGTCAAATGAGCAGTTCTTC.

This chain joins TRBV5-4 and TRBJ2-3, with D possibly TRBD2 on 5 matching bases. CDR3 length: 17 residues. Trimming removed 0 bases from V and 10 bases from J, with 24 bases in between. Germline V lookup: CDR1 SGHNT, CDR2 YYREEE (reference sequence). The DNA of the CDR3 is TGTGCCAGCAGCTTGGCCTCGGCTAGCAACTTTCCAGTTGCGCAGTATTTT. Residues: CASSLASASNFPVAQYF.

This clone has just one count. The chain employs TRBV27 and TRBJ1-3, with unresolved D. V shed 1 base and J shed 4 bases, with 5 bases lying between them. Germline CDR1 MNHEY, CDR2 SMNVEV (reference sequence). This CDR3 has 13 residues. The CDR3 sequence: CASSLFAGNTIYF. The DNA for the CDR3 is TGTGCCAGCAGTTTATTCGCGGGAAACACCATATATTTT.

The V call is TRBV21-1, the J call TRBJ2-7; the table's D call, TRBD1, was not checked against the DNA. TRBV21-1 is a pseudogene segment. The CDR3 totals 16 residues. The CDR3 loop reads CASSKEGGTGSYEQYF. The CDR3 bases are TGTGCCAGCAGCAAAGAGGGGGGGACAGGTTCCTACGAGCAGTACTTC.

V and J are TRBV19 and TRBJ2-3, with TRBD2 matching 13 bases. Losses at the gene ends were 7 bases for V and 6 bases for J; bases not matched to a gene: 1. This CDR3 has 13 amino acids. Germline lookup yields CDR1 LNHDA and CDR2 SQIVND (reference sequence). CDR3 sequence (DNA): TGTGCCAGTAAGACTAGCGGGGGGGATACGCAGTATTTT. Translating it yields CASKTSGGDTQYF.

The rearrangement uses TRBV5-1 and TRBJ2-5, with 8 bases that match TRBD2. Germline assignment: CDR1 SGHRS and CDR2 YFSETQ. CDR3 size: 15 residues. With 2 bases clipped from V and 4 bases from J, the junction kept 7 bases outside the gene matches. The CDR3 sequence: CASSFNGGAGETQYF. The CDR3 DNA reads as TGCGCCAGCAGCTTCAACGGGGGGGCCGGAGAGACCCAGTACTTC.

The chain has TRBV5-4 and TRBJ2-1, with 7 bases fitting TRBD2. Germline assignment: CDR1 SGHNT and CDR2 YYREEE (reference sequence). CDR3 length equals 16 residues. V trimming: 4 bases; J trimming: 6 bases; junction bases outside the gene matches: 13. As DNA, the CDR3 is TGTGCCAGCAGCCGGGCCTCTAGCGGTACATTCAATGAGCAGTTCTTC. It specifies CASSRASSGTFNEQFF.

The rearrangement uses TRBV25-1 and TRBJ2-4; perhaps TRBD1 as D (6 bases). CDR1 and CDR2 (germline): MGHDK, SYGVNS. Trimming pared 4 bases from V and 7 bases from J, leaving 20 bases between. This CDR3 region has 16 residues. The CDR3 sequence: CASSGSRGLGLNIQYF. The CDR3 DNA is TGTGCCAGCAGTGGGAGCAGGGGTCTGGGTTTGAACATTCAGTACTTC.

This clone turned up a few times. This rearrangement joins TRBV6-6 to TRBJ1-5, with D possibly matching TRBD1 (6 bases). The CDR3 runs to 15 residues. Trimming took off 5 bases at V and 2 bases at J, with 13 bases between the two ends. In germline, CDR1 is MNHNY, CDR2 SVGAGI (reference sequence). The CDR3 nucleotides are TGTGCCAGCAGTAAGTGGTCAGGGGGCAATCAGCCCCAGCATTTT. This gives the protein CASSKWSGGNQPQHF.

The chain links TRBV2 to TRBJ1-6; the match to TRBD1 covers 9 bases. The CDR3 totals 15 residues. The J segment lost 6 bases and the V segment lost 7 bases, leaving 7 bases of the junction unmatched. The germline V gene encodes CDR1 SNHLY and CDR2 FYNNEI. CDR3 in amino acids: CASTFETGGNSPLHF. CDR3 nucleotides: TGTGCCAGCACTTTTGAGACAGGGGGTAATTCACCCCTCCACTTT.